The clone carrying this T cell receptor (beta chain) was counted many times. As yet, its antigen is unknown. This sample is part of a study of regulatory T cells in long-lasting Graves disease. Study overall: With positive TSH receptor antibodies and over 5 years of antithyroid drugs, Graves' disease was considered persistent. Study-level findings and limits: Those with persistent disease had in common more public clonotypes (around 2,500) than new patients (about 970).

Relying on iRepertoire HTBI primers and Arm-PCR of CDR3 regions, the team built TCR beta libraries. The authors' processing: Analysis of the samples identified around 64 TRBV and 14 to 15 TRBJ segments. TCRdb analysed the multiplex PCR reads with MiXCR anew, one entry per CDR3 protein. Clone size and V and J calls follow TCRdb, not the original study. Of fewer than 400,000 distinct CDR3 sequences listed, 20% were seen once; the top ten hold roughly 29%. Deletions cut 4 bases from V and 2 bases from J, with 11 bases between. CDR3 length equals 14 residues. The germline V gene has CDR1 WSHSY and CDR2 SAAADI. Time point in this sample: persistent/refractory GD, antithyroid drugs over 5 years with positive TRAb. Extracted RNA from PBMCs served as the source of the TCR library.

The sequenced sample was peripheral blood mononuclear cells (PBMCs), obtained when the disease was refractory, from a patient treated with antithyroid drugs. This receptor was identified in a female donor with Graves disease. The chain uses TRBV10-2 and TRBJ1-1, with D unresolved. The CDR3 protein is CASSALSANTEAFF. In DNA, the CDR3 is TGCGCCAGCAGTGCCTTGTCGGCCAACACTGAAGCTTTCTTT.